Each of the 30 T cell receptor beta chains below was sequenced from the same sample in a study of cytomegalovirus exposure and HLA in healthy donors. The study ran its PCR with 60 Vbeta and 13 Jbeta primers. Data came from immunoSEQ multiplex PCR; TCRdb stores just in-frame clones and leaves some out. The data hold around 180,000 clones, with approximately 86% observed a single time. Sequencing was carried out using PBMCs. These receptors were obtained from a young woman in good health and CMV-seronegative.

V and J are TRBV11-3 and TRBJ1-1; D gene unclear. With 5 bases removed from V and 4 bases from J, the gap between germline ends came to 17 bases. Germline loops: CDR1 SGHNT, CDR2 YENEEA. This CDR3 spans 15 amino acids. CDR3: CASSPEGWVSTEAFF. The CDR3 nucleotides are TGTGCCAGCAGCCCAGAGGGCTGGGTGAGCACTGAAGCTTTCTTT.

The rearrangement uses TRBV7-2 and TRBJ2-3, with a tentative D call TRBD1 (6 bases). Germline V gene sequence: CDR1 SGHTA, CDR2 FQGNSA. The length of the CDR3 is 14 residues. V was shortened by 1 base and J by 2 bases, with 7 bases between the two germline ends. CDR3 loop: CASSLDRATDTQYF. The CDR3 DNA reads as TGTGCCAGCAGCTTAGACAGGGCCACAGATACGCAGTATTTT.

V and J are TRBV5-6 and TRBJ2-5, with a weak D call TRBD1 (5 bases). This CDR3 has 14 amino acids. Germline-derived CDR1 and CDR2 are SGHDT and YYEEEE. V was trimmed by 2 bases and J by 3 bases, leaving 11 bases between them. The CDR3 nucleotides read TGTGCCAGCAGCTTTAAGGGCAGGGAAGAGACCCAGTACTTC. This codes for CASSFKGREETQYF.

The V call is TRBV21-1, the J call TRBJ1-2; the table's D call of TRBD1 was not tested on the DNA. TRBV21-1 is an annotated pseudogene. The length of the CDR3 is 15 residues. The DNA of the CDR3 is TGTGCCAGCAACGAGGGGGTAACGTACTACTATGGCTACACCTTC. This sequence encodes CASNEGVTYYYGYTF.

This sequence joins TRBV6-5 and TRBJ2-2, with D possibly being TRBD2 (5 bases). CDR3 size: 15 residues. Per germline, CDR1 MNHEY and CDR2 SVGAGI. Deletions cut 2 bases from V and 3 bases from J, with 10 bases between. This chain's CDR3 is CASSYPSKYTGELFF. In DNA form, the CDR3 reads TGTGCCAGCAGTTACCCTAGCAAATACACCGGGGAGCTGTTTTTT.

Here the CDR3 DNA reads TGTGCCAGCACCCTAGATCGAGAGACTGAAGCTTTCTTT. This translates into CASTLDRETEAFF. This chain links TRBV27 with TRBJ1-1; D gene unclear. The V and J ends lost 7 bases and 5 bases respectively, with 14 bases between them. The CDR3 consists of 13 residues. Germline V gene lookup returns CDR1 MNHEY and CDR2 SMNVEV (reference sequence).

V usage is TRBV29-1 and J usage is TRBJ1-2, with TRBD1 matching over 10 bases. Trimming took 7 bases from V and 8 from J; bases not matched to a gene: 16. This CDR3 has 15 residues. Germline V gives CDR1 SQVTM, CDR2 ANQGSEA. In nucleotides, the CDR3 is TGCAGCGCCGGAGAGGGACAGGGGAAAAGTGGGGGCTACACCTTC. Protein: CSAGEGQGKSGGYTF.

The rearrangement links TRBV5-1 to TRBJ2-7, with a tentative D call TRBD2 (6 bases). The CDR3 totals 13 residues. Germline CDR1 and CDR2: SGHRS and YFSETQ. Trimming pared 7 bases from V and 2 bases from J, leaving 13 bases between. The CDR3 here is CASSVTGAYEQYF. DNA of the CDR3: TGCGCCAGCTCTGTAACGGGGGCCTACGAGCAGTACTTC. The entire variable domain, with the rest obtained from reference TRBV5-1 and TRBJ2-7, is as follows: KAGVTQTPRYLIKTRGQQVTLSCSPISGHRSVSWYQQTPGQGLQFLFEYFSETQRNKGNFPGRFSGRQFSNSRSEMNVSTLELGDSALYLCASSVTGAYEQYFGPGTRLTVT.

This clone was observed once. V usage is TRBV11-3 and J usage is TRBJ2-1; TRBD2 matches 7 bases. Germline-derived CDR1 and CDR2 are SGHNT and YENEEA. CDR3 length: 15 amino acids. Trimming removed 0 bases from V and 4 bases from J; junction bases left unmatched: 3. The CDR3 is CASSLEGSGYNEQFF. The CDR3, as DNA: TGTGCCAGCAGCTTAGAAGGTAGCGGGTACAATGAGCAGTTCTTC.

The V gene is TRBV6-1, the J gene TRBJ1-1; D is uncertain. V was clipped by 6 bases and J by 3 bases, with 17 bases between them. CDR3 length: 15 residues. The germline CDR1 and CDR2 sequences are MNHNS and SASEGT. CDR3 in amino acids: CASRKGYGEDTEAFF. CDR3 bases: TGTGCCAGCAGAAAGGGCTACGGGGAGGACACTGAAGCTTTCTTT.

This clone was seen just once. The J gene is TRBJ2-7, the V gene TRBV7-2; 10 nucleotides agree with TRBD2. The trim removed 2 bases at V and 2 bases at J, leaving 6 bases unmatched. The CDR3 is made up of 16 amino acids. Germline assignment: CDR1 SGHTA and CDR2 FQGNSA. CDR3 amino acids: CASSLIPSGGTYEQYF. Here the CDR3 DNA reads TGTGCCAGCAGCTTAATTCCTAGCGGGGGAACCTACGAGCAGTACTTC.

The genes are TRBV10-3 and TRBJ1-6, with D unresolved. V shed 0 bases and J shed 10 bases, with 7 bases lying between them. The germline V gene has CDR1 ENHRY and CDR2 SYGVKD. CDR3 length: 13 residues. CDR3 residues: CAISESQESPLHF. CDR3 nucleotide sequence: TGTGCCATCAGTGAGTCCCAGGAATCACCCCTCCACTTT.

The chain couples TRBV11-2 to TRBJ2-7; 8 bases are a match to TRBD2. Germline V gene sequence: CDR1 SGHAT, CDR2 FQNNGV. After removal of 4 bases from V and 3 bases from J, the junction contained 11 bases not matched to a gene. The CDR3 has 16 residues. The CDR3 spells CASSSLGGGMDYEQYF. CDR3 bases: TGTGCCAGCAGCTCCCTGGGCGGGGGGATGGACTACGAGCAGTACTTC.

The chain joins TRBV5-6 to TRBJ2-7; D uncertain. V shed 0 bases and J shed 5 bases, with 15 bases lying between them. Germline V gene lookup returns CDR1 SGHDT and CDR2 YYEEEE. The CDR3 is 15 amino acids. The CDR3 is CASSLGPYPLDEQYF. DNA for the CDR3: TGTGCCAGCAGCTTGGGCCCCTACCCCTTAGACGAGCAGTACTTC.

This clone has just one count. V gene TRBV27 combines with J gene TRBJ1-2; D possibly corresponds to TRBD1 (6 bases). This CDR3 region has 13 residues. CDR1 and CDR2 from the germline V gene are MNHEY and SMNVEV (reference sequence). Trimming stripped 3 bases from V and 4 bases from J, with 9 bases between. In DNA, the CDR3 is TGTGCCAGCAGTTTCCAGGGGAGCTATGGCTACACCTTC. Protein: CASSFQGSYGYTF.

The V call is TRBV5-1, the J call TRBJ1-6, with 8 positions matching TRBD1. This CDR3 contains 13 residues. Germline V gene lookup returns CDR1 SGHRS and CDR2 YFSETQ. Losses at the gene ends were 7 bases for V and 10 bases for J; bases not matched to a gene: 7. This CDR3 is CASRPGGNSPLHF. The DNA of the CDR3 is TGCGCCAGCCGCCCAGGGGGCAACTCACCCCTCCACTTT.

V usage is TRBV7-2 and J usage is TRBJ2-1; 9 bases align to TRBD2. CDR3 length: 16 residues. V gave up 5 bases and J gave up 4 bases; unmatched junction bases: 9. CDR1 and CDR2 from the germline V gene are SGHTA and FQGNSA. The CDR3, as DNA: TGTGCCAGCAGCCGCCCGACTAGCGGACTTTACAATGAGCAGTTCTTC. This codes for CASSRPTSGLYNEQFF. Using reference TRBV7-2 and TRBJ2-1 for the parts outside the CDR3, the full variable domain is GAGVSQSPSNKVTEKGKDVELRCDPISGHTALYWYRQSLGQGLEFLIYFQGNSAPDKSGLPSDRFSAERTGGSVSTLTIQRTQQEDSAVYLCASSRPTSGLYNEQFFGPGTRLTVL.

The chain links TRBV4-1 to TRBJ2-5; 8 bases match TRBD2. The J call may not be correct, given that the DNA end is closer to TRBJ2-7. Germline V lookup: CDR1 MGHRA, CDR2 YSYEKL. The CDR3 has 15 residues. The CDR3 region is CASSPAGDSPYEQYF. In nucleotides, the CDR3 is TGCGCCAGCAGCCCAGCGGGAGATTCCCCCTACGAGCAGTACTTC.

CDR3 bases: TGTGCCAGCAGCATAAGTGGGAGGCCCCTCGCGGAGCAGTACTTC. This codes for CASSISGRPLAEQYF. The genes are TRBV6-5 and TRBJ2-7; a possible D gene is TRBD2 (6 bases). The CDR3 covers 15 residues. Germline assignment: CDR1 MNHEY and CDR2 SVGAGI. Deletions cut 6 bases from V and 7 bases from J, with 22 bases between.

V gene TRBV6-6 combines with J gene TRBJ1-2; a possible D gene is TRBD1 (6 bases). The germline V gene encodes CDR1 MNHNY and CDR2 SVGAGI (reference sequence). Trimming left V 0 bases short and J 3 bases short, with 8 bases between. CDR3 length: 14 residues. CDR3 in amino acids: CASSYSNRDYGYTF. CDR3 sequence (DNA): TGTGCCAGCAGTTACTCGAACAGGGACTATGGCTACACCTTC.

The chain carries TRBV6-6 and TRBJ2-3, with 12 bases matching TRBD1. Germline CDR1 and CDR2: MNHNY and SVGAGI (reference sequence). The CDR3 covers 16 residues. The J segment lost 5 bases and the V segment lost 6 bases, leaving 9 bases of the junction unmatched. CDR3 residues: CASSGGTGGGLDTQYF. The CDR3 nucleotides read TGTGCCAGCAGCGGGGGGACAGGGGGCGGATTAGATACGCAGTATTTT.

The chain's CDR3 is CASGRTGGEQYF. DNA of the CDR3: TGTGCCAGCGGCCGGACGGGGGGCGAGCAGTACTTC. The rearrangement joins TRBV6-5 to TRBJ2-5, with 7 bases lining up with TRBD2. TRBJ2-7 matches the DNA end more closely, so the J call is doubtful. Germline CDR1 MNHEY, CDR2 SVGAGI. This CDR3 contains 12 residues.

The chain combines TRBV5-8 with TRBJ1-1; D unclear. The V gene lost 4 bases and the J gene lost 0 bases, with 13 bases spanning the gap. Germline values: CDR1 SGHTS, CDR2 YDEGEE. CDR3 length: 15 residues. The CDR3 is CASSPQAPMNTEAFF. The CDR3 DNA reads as TGTGCCAGCAGCCCGCAGGCTCCCATGAACACTGAAGCTTTCTTT.

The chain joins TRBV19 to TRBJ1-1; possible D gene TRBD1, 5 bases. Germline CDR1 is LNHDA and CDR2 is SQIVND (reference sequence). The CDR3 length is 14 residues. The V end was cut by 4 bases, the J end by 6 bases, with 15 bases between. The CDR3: CASSTPADSAEAFF. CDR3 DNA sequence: TGTGCCAGTAGTACTCCGGCAGACAGCGCTGAAGCTTTCTTT.

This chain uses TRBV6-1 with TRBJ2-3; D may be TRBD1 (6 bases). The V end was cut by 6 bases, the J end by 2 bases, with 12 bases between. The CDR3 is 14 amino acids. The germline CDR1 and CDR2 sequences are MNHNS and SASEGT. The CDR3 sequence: CASRYRASTDTQYF. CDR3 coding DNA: TGTGCCAGCAGGTACAGGGCCTCCACAGATACGCAGTATTTT.

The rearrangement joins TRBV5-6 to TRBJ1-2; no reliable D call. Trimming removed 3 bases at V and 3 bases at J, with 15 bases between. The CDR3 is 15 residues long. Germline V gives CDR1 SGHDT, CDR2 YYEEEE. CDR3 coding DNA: TGTGCCAGCAGCTACGACTCTCGCCTCCACTATGGCTACACCTTC. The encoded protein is CASSYDSRLHYGYTF.

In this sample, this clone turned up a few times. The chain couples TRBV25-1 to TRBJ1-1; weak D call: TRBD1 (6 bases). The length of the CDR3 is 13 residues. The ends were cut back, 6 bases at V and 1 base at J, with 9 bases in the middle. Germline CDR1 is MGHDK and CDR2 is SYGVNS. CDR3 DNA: TGTGCCAGCAGCCAGGGGCCGAACACTGAAGCTTTCTTT. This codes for CASSQGPNTEAFF. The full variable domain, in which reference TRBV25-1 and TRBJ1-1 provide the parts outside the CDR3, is EADIYQTPRYLVIGTGKKITLECSQTMGHDKMYWYQQDPGMELHLIHYSYGVNSTEKGDLSSESTVSRIRTEHFPLTLESARPSHTSQYLCASSQGPNTEAFFGQGTRLTVV.

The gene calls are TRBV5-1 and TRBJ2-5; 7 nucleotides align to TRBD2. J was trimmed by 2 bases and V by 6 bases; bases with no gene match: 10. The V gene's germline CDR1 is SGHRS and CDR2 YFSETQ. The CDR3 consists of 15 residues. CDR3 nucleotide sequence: TGCGCCAGCACTGCCAGCGGGATGATTCAAGAGACCCAGTACTTC. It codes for CASTASGMIQETQYF.

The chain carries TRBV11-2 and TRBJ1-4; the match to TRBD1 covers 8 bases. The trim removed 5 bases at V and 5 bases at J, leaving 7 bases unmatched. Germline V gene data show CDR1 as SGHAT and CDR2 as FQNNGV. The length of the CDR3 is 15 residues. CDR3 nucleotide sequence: TGTGCCAGCAGCCCCAGGACAGGGTCAAATGAAAAACTGTTTTTT. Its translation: CASSPRTGSNEKLFF.

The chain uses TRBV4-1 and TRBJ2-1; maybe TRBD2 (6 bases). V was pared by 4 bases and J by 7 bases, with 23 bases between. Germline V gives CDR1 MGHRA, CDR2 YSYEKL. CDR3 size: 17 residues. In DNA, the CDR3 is TGCGCCAGCAGCCGCCTCCTCCCGGGAATTCGGGGGAATGAGCAGTTCTTC. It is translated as CASSRLLPGIRGNEQFF.